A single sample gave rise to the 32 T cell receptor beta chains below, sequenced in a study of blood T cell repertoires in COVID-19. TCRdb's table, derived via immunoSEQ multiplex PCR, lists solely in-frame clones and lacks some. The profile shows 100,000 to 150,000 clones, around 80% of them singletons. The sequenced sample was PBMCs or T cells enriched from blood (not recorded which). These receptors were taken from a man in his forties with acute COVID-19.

CDR3 protein: CASSYSTGANYGYTF. CDR3 nucleotide sequence: TGTGCCAGCAGTTACTCGACGGGAGCTAACTATGGCTACACCTTC. The rearrangement joins TRBV6-2 or TRBV6-3 to TRBJ1-2; no clear D gene. Germline V gene lookup returns CDR1 MNHEY and CDR2 SVGEGT. The V end lost 0 bases, the J end lost 0 bases, and 8 bases lay between the germline ends. This CDR3 is 15 amino acids long.

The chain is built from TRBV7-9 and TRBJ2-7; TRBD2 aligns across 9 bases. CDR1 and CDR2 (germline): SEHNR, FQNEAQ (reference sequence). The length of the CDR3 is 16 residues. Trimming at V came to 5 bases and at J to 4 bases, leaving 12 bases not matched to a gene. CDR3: CASSQRKGAGGYEQYF. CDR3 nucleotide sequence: TGTGCCAGCAGCCAGCGGAAGGGAGCGGGAGGTTACGAGCAGTACTTC.

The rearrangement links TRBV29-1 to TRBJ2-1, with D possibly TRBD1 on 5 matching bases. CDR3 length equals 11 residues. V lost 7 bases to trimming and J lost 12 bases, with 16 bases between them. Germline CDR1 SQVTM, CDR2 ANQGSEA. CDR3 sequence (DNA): TGCAGCGCCTCCCAAGGGGTAGGGCAGTTCTTC. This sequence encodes CSASQGVGQFF.

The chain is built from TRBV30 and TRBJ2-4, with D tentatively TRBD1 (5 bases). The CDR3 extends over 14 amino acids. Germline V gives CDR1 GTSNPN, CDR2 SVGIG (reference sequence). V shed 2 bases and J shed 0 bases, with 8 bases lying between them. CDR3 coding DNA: TGTGCCTGGAGTCTAGGGGTAGCCAAAAACATTCAGTACTTC. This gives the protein CAWSLGVAKNIQYF.

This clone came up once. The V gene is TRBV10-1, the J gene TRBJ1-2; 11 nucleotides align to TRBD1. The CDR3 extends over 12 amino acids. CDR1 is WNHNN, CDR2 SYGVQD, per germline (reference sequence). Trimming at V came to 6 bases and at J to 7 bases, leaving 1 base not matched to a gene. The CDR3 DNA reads TGCGCCAGCAGGGGGACAGGGGGTGGCTACACCTTC. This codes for CASRGTGGGYTF.

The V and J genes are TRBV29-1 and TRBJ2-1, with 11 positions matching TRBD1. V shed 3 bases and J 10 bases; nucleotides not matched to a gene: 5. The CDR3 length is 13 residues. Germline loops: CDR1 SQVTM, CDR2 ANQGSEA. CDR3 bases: TGCAGCGTTGACGGACAGGGGGCAACCGAGCAGTTCTTC. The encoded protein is CSVDGQGATEQFF.

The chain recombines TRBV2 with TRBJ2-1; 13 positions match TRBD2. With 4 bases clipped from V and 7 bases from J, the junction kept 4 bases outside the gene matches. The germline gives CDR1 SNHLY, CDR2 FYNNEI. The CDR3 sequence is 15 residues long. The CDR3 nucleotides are TGTGCCAGCAGTGGACTAGCGGGGGGATTTAATGAGCAGTTCTTC. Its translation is CASSGLAGGFNEQFF.

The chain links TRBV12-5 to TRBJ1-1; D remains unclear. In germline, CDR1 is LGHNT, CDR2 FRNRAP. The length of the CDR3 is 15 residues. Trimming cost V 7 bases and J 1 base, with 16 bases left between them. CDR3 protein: CASAFTDMRNTEAFF. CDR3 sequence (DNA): TGTGCTAGTGCTTTTACCGACATGCGGAACACTGAAGCTTTCTTT.

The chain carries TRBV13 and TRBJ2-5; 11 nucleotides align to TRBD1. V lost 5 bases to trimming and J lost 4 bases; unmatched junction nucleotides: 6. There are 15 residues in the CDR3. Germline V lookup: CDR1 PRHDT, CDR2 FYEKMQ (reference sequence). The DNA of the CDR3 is TGTGCCAGCAGCGCCGGACAGGGGGCAGGAGAGACCCAGTACTTC. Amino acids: CASSAGQGAGETQYF.

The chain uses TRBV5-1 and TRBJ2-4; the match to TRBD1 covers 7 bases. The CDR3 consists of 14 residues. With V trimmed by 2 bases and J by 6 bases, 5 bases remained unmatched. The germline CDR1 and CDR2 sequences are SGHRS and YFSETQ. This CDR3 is CASSFGTEGNIQYF. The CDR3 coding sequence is TGCGCCAGCAGCTTCGGGACAGAAGGAAACATTCAGTACTTC. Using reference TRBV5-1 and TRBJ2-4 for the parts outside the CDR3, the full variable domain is KAGVTQTPRYLIKTRGQQVTLSCSPISGHRSVSWYQQTPGQGLQFLFEYFSETQRNKGNFPGRFSGRQFSNSRSEMNVSTLELGDSALYLCASSFGTEGNIQYFGAGTRLSVL.

The DNA of the CDR3 is TGTGCCAGCAGTTTCAGCGGGGGCCAGACCTACGAGCAGTACTTC. Amino acid sequence: CASSFSGGQTYEQYF. The genes are TRBV2 and TRBJ2-7; 8 nucleotides align to TRBD2. The CDR3 extends over 15 amino acids. V lost 5 bases to trimming and J lost 2 bases; unmatched junction nucleotides: 8. Germline lookup yields CDR1 SNHLY and CDR2 FYNNEI.

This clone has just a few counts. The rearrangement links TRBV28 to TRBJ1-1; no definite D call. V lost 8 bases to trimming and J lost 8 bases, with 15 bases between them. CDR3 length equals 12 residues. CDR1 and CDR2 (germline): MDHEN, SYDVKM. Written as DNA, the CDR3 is TGTGCCAGCGAGGGTTCCCCCACCGAAGCTTTCTTT. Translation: CASEGSPTEAFF.

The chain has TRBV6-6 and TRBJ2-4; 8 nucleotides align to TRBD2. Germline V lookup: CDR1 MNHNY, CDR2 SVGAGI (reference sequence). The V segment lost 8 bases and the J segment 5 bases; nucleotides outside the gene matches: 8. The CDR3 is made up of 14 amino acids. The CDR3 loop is CASSGGANENIQYF. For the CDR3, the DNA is TGTGCCAGCTCCGGGGGGGCGAATGAAAACATTCAGTACTTC.

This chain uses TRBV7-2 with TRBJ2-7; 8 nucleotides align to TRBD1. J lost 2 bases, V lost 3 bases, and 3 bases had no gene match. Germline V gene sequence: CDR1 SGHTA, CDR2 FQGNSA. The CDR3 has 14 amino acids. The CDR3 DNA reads TGTGCCAGCAGCTTCGGACAGGGCCCCTACGAGCAGTACTTC. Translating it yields CASSFGQGPYEQYF.

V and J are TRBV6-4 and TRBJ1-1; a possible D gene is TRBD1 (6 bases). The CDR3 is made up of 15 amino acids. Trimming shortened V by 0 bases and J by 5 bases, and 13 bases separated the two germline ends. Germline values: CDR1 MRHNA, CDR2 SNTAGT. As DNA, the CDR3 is TGTGCCAGCAGTGACTCGCGCAGGGGCTATACTGAAGCTTTCTTT. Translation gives CASSDSRRGYTEAFF.

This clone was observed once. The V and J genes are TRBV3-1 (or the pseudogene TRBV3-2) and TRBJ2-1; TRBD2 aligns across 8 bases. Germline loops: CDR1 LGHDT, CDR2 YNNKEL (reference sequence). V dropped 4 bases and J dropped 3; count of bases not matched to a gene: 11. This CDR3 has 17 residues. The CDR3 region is CASSPPRTSPFYNEQFF. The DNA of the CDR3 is TGTGCCAGCAGCCCCCCCCGGACTAGCCCTTTCTACAATGAGCAGTTCTTC.

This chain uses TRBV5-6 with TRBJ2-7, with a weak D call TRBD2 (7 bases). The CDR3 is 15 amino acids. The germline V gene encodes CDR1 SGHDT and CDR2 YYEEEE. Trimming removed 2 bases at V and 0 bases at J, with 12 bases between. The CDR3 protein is CASSLQGGSSYEQYF. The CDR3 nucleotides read TGTGCCAGCAGCTTACAGGGCGGGAGCTCCTACGAGCAGTACTTC.

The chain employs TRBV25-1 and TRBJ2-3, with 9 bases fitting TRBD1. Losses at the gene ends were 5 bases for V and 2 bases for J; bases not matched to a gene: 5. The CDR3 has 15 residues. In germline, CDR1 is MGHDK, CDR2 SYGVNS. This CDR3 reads CASSRHRGLTDTQYF. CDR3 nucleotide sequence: TGTGCCAGCAGTAGACACAGGGGGCTCACAGATACGCAGTATTTT.

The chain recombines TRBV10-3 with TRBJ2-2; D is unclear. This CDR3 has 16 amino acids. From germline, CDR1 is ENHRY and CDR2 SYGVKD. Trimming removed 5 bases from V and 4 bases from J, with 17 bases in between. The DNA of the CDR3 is TGTGCCATCAGTCCCCAAGCTGAAACGGGCACCGGGGAGCTGTTTTTT. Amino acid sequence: CAISPQAETGTGELFF.

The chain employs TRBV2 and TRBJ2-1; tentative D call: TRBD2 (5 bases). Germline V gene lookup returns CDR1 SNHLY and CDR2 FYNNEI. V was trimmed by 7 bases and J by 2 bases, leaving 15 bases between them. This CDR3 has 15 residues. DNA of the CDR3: TGTGCCAGCACCCAGGACGGGATTACCTACAATGAGCAGTTCTTC. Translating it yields CASTQDGITYNEQFF.

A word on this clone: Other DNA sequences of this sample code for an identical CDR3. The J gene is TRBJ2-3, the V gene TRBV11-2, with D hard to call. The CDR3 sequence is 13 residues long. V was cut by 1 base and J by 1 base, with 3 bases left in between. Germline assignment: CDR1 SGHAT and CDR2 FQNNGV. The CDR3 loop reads CASSLAGTDTQYF. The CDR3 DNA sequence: TGTGCCAGCAGCTTAGCCGGCACAGATACGCAGTATTTT.

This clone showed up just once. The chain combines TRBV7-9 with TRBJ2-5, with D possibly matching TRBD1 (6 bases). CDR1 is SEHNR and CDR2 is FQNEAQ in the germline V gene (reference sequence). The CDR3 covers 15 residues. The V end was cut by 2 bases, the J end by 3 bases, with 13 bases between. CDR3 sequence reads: CASSLKQGMEETQYF. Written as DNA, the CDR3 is TGTGCCAGCAGCTTAAAACAGGGAATGGAAGAGACCCAGTACTTC.

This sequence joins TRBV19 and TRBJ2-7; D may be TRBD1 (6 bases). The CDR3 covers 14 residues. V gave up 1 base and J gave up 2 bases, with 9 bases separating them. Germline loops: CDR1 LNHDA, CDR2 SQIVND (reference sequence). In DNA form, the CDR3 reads TGTGCCAGTAGTATAGCCAGGGGCCCCTACGAGCAGTACTTC. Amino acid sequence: CASSIARGPYEQYF.

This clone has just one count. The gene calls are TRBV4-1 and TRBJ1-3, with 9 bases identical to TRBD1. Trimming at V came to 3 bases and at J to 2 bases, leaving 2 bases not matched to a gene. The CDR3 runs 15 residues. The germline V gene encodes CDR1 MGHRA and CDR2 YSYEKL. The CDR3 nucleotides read TGCGCCAGCAGCCAGGGGACAGGGACTGGAAACACCATATATTTT. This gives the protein CASSQGTGTGNTIYF.

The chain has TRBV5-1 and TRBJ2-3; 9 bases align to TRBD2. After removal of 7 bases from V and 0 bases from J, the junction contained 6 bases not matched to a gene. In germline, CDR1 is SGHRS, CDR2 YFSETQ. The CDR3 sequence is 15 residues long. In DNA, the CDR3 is TGCGCCAGCGGAGCGGGGGGTGCTAGCACAGATACGCAGTATTTT. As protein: CASGAGGASTDTQYF.

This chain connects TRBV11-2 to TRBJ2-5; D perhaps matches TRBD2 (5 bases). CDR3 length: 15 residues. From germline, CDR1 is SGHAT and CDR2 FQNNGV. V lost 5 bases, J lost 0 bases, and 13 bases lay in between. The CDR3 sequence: CASSPIATYQETQYF. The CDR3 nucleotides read TGTGCCAGCAGCCCAATAGCGACGTACCAAGAGACCCAGTACTTC. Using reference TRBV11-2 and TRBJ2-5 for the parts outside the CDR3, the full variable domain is EAGVAQSPRYKIIEKRQSVAFWCNPISGHATLYWYQQILGQGPKLLIQFQNNGVVDDSQLPKDRFSAERLKGVDSTLKIQPAKLEDSAVYLCASSPIATYQETQYFGPGTRLLVL.

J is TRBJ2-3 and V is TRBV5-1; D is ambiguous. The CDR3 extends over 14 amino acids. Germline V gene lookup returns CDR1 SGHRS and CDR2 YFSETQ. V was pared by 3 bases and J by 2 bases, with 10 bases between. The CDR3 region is CASSWAGFTDTQYF. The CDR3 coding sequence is TGCGCCAGCAGCTGGGCAGGTTTCACAGATACGCAGTATTTT.

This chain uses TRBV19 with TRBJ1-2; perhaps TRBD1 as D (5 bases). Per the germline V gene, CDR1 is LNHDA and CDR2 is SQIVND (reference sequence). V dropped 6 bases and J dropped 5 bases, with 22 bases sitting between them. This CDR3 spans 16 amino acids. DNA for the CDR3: TGTGCCAGTAGCTTGGTAGGAGGGGCTATGCTGTATGGCTACACCTTC. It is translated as CASSLVGGAMLYGYTF.

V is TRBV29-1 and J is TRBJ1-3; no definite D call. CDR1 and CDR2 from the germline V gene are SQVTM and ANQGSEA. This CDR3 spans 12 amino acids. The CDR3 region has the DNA TGCGGACTCGCCGGTCTTGGGAACACCATATATTTT. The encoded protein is CGLAGLGNTIYF.

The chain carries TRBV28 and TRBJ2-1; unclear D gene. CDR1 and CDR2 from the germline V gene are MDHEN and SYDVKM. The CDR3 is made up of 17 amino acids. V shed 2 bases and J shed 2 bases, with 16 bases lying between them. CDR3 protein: CASSLGSTVGAYNEQFF. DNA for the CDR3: TGTGCCAGCAGTTTAGGGTCCACCGTGGGCGCCTACAATGAGCAGTTCTTC.

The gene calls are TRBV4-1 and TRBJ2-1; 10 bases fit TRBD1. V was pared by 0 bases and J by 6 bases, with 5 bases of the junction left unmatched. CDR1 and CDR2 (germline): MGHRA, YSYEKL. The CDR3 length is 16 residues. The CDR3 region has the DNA TGCGCCAGCAGCCAAGATATGAGGACAGGGGGCAATGAGCAGTTCTTC. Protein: CASSQDMRTGGNEQFF.

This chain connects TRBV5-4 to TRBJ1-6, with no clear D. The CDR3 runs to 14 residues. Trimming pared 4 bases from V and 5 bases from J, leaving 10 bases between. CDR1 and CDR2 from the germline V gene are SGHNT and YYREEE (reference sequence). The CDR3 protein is CASSVDSDNSPLHF. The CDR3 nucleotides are TGTGCCAGCAGCGTGGACTCGGATAATTCACCCCTCCACTTT.